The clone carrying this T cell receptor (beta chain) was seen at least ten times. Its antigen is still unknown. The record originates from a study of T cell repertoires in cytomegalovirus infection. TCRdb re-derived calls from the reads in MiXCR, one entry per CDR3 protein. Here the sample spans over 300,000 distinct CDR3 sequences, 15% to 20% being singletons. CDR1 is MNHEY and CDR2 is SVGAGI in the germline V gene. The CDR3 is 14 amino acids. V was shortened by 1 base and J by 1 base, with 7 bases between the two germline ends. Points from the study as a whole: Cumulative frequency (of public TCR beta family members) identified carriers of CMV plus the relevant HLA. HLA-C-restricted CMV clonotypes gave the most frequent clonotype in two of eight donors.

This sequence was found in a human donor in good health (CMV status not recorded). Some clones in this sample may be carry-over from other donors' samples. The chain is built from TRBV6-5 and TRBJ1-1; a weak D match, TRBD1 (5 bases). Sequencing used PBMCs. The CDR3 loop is CASSYYGGNTEAFF. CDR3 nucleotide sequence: TGTGCCAGCAGTTACTACGGGGGGAACACTGAAGCTTTCTTT.